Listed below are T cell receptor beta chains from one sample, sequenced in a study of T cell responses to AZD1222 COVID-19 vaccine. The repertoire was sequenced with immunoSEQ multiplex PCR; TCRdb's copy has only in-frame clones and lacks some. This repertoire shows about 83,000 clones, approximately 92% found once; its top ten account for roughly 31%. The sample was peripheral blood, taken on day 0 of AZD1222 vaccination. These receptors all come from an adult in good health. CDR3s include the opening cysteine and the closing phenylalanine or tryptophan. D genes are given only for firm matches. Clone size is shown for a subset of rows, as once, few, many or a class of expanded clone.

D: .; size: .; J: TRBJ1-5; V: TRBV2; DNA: TGTGCCAGCAGTGGACCAAACAGGGATCAGCCCCAGCATTTT; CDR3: CASSGPNRDQPQHF
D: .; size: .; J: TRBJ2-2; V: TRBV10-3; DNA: TGTGCCATCAGTGTTGGCCAACAGGGTACCGGGGAGCTGTTTTTT; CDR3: CAISVGQQGTGELFF
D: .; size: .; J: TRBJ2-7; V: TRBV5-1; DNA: TGCGCCAGCAGTCCCGGAGGGGGCGTGTTGAGCTCCTACGAGCAGTACTTC; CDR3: CASSPGGGVLSSYEQYF
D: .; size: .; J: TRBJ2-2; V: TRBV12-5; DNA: TGTGCTAGTGCCCCACGGGCGATGGGGCCGGGCACCGGGGAGCTGTTTTTT; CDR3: CASAPRAMGPGTGELFF
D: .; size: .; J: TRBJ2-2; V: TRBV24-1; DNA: TGTGCCACCAGTGAGCATATCGGCACCGGGGAGCTGTTTTTT; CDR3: CATSEHIGTGELFF
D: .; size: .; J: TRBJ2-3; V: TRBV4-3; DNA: TGCGCCAGCAGCCAAGATTCGTACACCGTTAGAGATACGCAGTATTTT; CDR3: CASSQDSYTVRDTQYF
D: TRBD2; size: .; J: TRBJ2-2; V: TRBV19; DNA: TGTGCCAGTAGTATATCTGGGACTAGCGGTCCAGGGGGCGGGGAGCTGTTTTTT; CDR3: CASSISGTSGPGGGELFF
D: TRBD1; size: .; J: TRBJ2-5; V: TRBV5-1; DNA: TGCGCCAGCAGCCAGCTAGACAGGGTAGAGACCCAGTACTTC; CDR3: CASSQLDRVETQYF
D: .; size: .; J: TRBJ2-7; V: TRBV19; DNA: TGTGCCAGTACCAATGGGGAGACAGCCTACGAGCAGTACTTC; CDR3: CASTNGETAYEQYF
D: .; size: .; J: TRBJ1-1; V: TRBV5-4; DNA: TGTGCCAGCAGCTCCTTAAGGGGGGTGAACACTGAAGCTTTCTTT; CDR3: CASSSLRGVNTEAFF
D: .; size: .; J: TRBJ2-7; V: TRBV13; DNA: TGTGCCAGCAGCCCCCCCCGGGGAATAGCGAGAAATTACGAGCAGTACTTC; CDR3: CASSPPRGIARNYEQYF
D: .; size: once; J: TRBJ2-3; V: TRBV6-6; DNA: TGTGCCAGCAGTTACTCCCCGGACCCAAGGGGGATTACGCAGTATTTT; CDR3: CASSYSPDPRGITQYF
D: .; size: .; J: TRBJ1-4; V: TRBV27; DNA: TGTGCCAGCAGTTTCTCTATTAATGAAAAACTGTTTTTT; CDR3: CASSFSINEKLFF
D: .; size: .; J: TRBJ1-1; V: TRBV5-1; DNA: TGCGCCAGCAGCTTGTTCGGCGGGACGGACAACACTGAAGCTTTCTTT; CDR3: CASSLFGGTDNTEAFF
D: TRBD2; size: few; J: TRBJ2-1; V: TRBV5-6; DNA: TGTGCCAGCAGCTCGGCTAGCGGGGTTTACAATGAGCAGTTCTTC; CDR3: CASSSASGVYNEQFF
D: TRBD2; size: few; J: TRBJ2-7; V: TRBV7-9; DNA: TGTGCCAGCAGCCCCTATGGCTCTAGCGGGAACTCCTACGAGCAGTACTTC; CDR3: CASSPYGSSGNSYEQYF
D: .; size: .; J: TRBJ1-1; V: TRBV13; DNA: TGTGCCAGCAGCACCCGACAATCGGGGAGCACTGAAGCTTTCTTT; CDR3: CASSTRQSGSTEAFF
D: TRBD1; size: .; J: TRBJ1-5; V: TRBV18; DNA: TGTGCCAGCTCACCACCCGGGACAGGGAGCAATCAGCCCCAGCATTTT; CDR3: CASSPPGTGSNQPQHF
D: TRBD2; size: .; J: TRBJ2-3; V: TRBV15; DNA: TGTGCCACCAGCAGAGTACGCGGGAGTTGGACAGATACGCAGTATTTT; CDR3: CATSRVRGSWTDTQYF
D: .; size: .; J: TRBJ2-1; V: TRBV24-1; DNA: TGTGCCACCAGTGACGGTAACTATGGCTACAATGAGCAGTTCTTC; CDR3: CATSDGNYGYNEQFF
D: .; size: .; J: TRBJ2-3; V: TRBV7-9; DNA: TGTGCCAGCAGCTTAGGCGCAGATACGCAGTATTTT; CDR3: CASSLGADTQYF
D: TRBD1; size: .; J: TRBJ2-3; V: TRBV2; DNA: TGTGCCAGCATTAAGGGGACAGGGGTAGATACGCAGTATTTT; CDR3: CASIKGTGVDTQYF
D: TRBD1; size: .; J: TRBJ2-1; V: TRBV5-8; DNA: TGTGCCAGCAGGCTCCCGGGACAGGGCAATGAGCAGTTCTTC; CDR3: CASRLPGQGNEQFF
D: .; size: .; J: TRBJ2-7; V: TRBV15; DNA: TGTGCCACCAGCAGACGGACTGGGAACGAGCAGTACTTC; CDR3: CATSRRTGNEQYF
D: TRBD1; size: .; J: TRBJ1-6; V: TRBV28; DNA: TGTGCCAGCAGTTTATCTTCAGGGGGCAATTCACCCCTCCACTTT; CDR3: CASSLSSGGNSPLHF